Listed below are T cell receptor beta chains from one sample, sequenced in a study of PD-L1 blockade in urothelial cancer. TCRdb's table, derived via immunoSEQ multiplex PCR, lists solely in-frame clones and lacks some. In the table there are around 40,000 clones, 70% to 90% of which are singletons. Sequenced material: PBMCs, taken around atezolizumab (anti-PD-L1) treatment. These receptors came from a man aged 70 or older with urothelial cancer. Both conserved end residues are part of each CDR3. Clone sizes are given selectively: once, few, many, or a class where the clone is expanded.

cdr3_aa: CASSMGLAGYEQYF
j_call: TRBJ2-7
v_call: TRBV19
clone_size: NA

cdr3_aa: CASSSLAGGPAGELFF
j_call: TRBJ2-2
v_call: TRBV6-6
clone_size: NA

cdr3_aa: CASSMSAGGSYNEQFF
j_call: TRBJ2-1
v_call: TRBV19
clone_size: NA

cdr3_aa: CASSLGGQLYGYTF
j_call: TRBJ1-2
v_call: TRBV14
clone_size: few

cdr3_aa: CASSLGSRGRGSAAVNEQFF
j_call: TRBJ2-1
v_call: TRBV5-1
clone_size: NA

cdr3_aa: CASSPDPRGVSEQFF
j_call: TRBJ2-1
v_call: TRBV27
clone_size: NA

cdr3_aa: CASSDSQGQGRYEQYF
j_call: TRBJ2-7
v_call: TRBV5-4
clone_size: NA

cdr3_aa: CAILTGDYTGELFF
j_call: TRBJ2-2
v_call: TRBV19
clone_size: NA

cdr3_aa: CASARRDRTYEQYF
j_call: TRBJ2-7
v_call: TRBV28
clone_size: NA

cdr3_aa: CASSVTGALVAGYTF
j_call: TRBJ1-2
v_call: TRBV25-1
clone_size: NA

cdr3_aa: CASSYSVAGGSHEQYF
j_call: TRBJ2-7
v_call: TRBV6-5
clone_size: NA

cdr3_aa: CASFGQGRETQYF
j_call: TRBJ2-5
v_call: TRBV5-1
clone_size: NA

cdr3_aa: CAISESRTGGEQYF
j_call: TRBJ2-7
v_call: TRBV10-3
clone_size: NA

cdr3_aa: CASSSGIPYEQYF
j_call: TRBJ2-7
v_call: TRBV6-1
clone_size: NA

cdr3_aa: CASSFRLAGGPGGNEQFF
j_call: TRBJ2-1
v_call: TRBV11-3
clone_size: NA

cdr3_aa: CASSWDGQGWGTDTQYF
j_call: TRBJ2-3
v_call: TRBV5-4
clone_size: NA

cdr3_aa: CASSLGGTVYGYTF
j_call: TRBJ1-2
v_call: TRBV28
clone_size: NA

cdr3_aa: CASSPPGSNEKLFF
j_call: TRBJ1-4
v_call: TRBV19
clone_size: NA

cdr3_aa: CASSRDRALNEQFF
j_call: TRBJ2-1
v_call: TRBV7-3
clone_size: NA

cdr3_aa: CASSSDRGPYEQYF
j_call: TRBJ2-7
v_call: TRBV6-5
clone_size: NA

cdr3_aa: CASSQDIGRWTEAFF
j_call: TRBJ1-1
v_call: TRBV4-1
clone_size: large

cdr3_aa: CASSLGQGQAEAFF
j_call: TRBJ1-1
v_call: TRBV5-1
clone_size: NA

cdr3_aa: CASSYSGDFPEQFF
j_call: TRBJ2-1
v_call: TRBV7-6
clone_size: NA

cdr3_aa: CASSADRGYTEAFF
j_call: TRBJ1-1
v_call: TRBV2
clone_size: NA

cdr3_aa: CASSFNRDLEQYF
j_call: TRBJ2-7
v_call: TRBV5-1
clone_size: once

cdr3_aa: CAISEGRGNYGYTF
j_call: TRBJ1-2
v_call: TRBV10-3
clone_size: NA

cdr3_aa: CASSPAASGSGNTIYF
j_call: TRBJ1-3
v_call: TRBV5-5
clone_size: NA

cdr3_aa: CASSVPLAGGPNEQFF
j_call: TRBJ2-1
v_call: TRBV6-1
clone_size: NA

cdr3_aa: CASSLRSGTGANVLTF
j_call: TRBJ2-6
v_call: TRBV7-8
clone_size: NA

cdr3_aa: CASRTGHVNQPQHF
j_call: TRBJ1-5
v_call: TRBV6-5
clone_size: NA

cdr3_aa: CASSPDAGGIHTDTQYF
j_call: TRBJ2-3
v_call: TRBV19
clone_size: NA

cdr3_aa: CASSLRGLGEQFF
j_call: TRBJ2-1
v_call: TRBV7-2
clone_size: NA

cdr3_aa: CASSPHQGSSYNEQFF
j_call: TRBJ2-1
v_call: TRBV9
clone_size: NA

cdr3_aa: CASSRDRPTDTQYF
j_call: TRBJ2-3
v_call: TRBV5-6
clone_size: NA

cdr3_aa: CASSPPWDSVNTGELFF
j_call: TRBJ2-2
v_call: TRBV18
clone_size: once

cdr3_aa: CASSTGTRASTDTQYF
j_call: TRBJ2-3
v_call: TRBV19
clone_size: NA

cdr3_aa: CASGPPREQETQYF
j_call: TRBJ2-5
v_call: TRBV12-5
clone_size: NA

cdr3_aa: CAWSHQGTDTQYF
j_call: TRBJ2-3
v_call: TRBV30
clone_size: NA

cdr3_aa: CASSLLGGYNQPQHF
j_call: TRBJ1-5
v_call: TRBV28
clone_size: NA

cdr3_aa: CASSLGGTGDHTGELFF
j_call: TRBJ2-2
v_call: TRBV28
clone_size: NA

cdr3_aa: CASSPPSGRDTQYF
j_call: TRBJ2-3
v_call: TRBV18
clone_size: NA

cdr3_aa: CASRTFRDSYGYTF
j_call: TRBJ1-2
v_call: TRBV19
clone_size: NA

cdr3_aa: CATSRGLRQYGYTF
j_call: TRBJ1-2
v_call: TRBV15
clone_size: NA

cdr3_aa: CASSLSFGREGETQYF
j_call: TRBJ2-5
v_call: TRBV5-4
clone_size: NA

cdr3_aa: CASSLIDRGDEQYF
j_call: TRBJ2-7
v_call: TRBV5-4
clone_size: NA

cdr3_aa: CASSKDTPKNIQYF
j_call: TRBJ2-4
v_call: TRBV19
clone_size: NA

cdr3_aa: CASSGGRGYNEQFF
j_call: TRBJ2-1
v_call: TRBV19
clone_size: NA

cdr3_aa: CASSQELRDEQFF
j_call: TRBJ2-1
v_call: TRBV14
clone_size: NA

cdr3_aa: CASSPTGSTDTQYF
j_call: TRBJ2-3
v_call: TRBV9
clone_size: NA

cdr3_aa: CASSPSDRLNQPQHF
j_call: TRBJ1-5
v_call: TRBV28
clone_size: NA

cdr3_aa: CAWSVHLLWGRASEQYF
j_call: TRBJ2-7
v_call: TRBV30
clone_size: NA

cdr3_aa: CASSISSYNEQFF
j_call: TRBJ2-1
v_call: TRBV27
clone_size: NA

cdr3_aa: CAWSQTGGLTDTQYF
j_call: TRBJ2-3
v_call: TRBV30
clone_size: NA

cdr3_aa: CASRISGRPSYEQYF
j_call: TRBJ2-7
v_call: TRBV6-5
clone_size: NA

cdr3_aa: CASSLQTGSTDTQYF
j_call: TRBJ2-3
v_call: TRBV27
clone_size: NA

cdr3_aa: CATGQFVETQYF
j_call: TRBJ2-5
v_call: TRBV2
clone_size: NA